The clone carrying this T cell receptor (beta chain) was seen at least ten times. No antigen is known for it. The sample originates from a study of T cells in Graves' hyperthyroidism and ophthalmopathy. Study-wide results and limits: Most thyroid clonotypes that were expanded above 0.001 also turned up in blood.

The CDR3 loop spans 15 amino acids. Trimming stripped 3 bases from V and 9 bases from J, with 18 bases between. The PBMCs studied were ones that came from 10 ml fresh peripheral blood. Amplification yielded TCR beta CDR3 regions, with RNA transcripts as the source. Carried out on the TCR CDR3, a first-round RT-PCR used the HTBI primer set. MiXCR, run by TCRdb on the multiplex PCR reads, gives a single entry per CDR3 protein. The table lists fewer than 850,000 distinct CDR3 sequences, approximately 15% of them singletons, with around 15% in the top ten. The V gene is TRBV12-3 or TRBV12-4, the J gene TRBJ1-5; possible D gene TRBD1, 6 bases. This TCR came from a man aged 45 to 65 with Graves' hyperthyroidism. Source material: blood. CDR3 protein: CASSLVPGGGGPQHF. DNA for the CDR3: TGTGCCAGCAGTTTGGTGCCGGGGGGCGGCGGGCCCCAGCATTTT.